This T cell receptor (beta chain) originates from a study of blood T cell repertoires in COVID-19. Study summary: Whether acute or convalescent, the COVID-19 samples came from the United States, Italy and Spain. T cells, B-cell-depleted T cells, or PBMCs supplied cDNA or gDNA.

Unmatched junction bases numbered 9, after V lost 1 base and J lost 6 bases. Germline V gene data show CDR1 as SGHNT and CDR2 as YYREEE (reference sequence). This CDR3 region has 15 residues. Per the study methods: The authors estimated nucleated cell counts from reference gene primer amplification. The method was immunoSEQ multiplex PCR; TCRdb's version includes in-frame clones alone and lacks a portion of them. The V and J calls and clone size come from that table; D and trimming were worked out from the DNA. The sample yields about 270,000 clones, 75% to 90% seen once. The clonotype originates from a human donor in a cohort sampled during active COVID-19. The chain couples TRBV5-4 to TRBJ1-2, with TRBD1 matching over 7 bases. The sample consisted of peripheral blood. CDR3 protein: CASSLQGVSFHGYTF. CDR3 DNA: TGTGCCAGCAGCTTGCAGGGGGTCTCTTTCCATGGCTACACCTTC.